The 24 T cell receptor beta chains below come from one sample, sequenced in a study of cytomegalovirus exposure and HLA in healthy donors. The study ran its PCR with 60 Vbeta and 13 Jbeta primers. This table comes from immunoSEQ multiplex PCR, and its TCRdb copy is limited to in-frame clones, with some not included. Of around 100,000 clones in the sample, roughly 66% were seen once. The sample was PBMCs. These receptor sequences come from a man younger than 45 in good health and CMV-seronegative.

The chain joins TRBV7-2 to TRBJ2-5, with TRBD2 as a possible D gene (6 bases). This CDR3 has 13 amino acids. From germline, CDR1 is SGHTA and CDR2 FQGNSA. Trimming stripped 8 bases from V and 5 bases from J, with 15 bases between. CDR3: CASSPTRGETQYF. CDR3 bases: TGTGCCAGCTCCCCCACCCGGGGGGAGACCCAGTACTTC.

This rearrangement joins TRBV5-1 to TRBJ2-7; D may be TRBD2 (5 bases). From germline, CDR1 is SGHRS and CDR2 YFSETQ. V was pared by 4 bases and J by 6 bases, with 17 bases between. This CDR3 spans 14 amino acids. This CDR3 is CASSNGLGEVEQYF. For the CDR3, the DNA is TGCGCCAGCAGCAACGGACTCGGGGAAGTCGAGCAGTACTTC.

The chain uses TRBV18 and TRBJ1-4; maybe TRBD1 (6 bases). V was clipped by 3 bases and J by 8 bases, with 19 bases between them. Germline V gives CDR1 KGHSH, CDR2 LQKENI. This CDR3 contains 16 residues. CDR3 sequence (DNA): TGTGCCAGCTCACCCCTCAGGGGAGGGGGAGGAGAAAAACTGTTTTTT. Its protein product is CASSPLRGGGGEKLFF.

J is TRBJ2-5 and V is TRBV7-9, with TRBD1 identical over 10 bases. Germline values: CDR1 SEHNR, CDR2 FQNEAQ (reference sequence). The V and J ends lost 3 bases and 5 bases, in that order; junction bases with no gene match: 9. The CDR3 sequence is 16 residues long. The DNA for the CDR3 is TGTGCCAGCAGCTTGAGCCTGACAGGGGGCTGGGAGACCCAGTACTTC. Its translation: CASSLSLTGGWETQYF.

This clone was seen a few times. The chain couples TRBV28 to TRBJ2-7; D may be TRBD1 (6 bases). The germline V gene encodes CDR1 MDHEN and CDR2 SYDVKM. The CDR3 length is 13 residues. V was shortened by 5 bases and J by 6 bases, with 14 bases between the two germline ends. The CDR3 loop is CASSVLQGAEQYF. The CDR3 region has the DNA TGTGCCAGCAGTGTCCTACAGGGAGCCGAGCAGTACTTC. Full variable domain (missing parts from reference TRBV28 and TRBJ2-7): DVKVTQSSRYLVKRTGEKVFLECVQDMDHENMFWYRQDPGLGLRLIYFSYDVKMKEKGDIPEGYSVSREKKERFSLILESASTNQTSMYLCASSVLQGAEQYFGPGTRLTVT.

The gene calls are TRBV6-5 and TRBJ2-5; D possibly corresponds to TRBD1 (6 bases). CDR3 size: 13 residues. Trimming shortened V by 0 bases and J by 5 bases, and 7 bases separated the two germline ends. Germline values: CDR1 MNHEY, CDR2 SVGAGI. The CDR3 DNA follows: TGTGCCAGCAGTTACTCGAGGGGGGAGACCCAGTACTTC. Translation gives CASSYSRGETQYF.

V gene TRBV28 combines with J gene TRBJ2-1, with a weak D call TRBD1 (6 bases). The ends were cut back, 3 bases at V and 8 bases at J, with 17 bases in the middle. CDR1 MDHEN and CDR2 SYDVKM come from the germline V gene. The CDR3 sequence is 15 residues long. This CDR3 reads CASSLGASRWDEQFF. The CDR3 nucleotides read TGTGCCAGCAGTTTGGGGGCTAGCCGTTGGGATGAGCAGTTCTTC.

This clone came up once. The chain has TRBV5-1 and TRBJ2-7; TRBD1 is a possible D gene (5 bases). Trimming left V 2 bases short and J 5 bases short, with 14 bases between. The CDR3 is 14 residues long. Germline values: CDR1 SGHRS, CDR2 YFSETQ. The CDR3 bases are TGCGCCAGCAGCTTTGGGGCAGGGAACAACGAGCAGTACTTC. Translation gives CASSFGAGNNEQYF.

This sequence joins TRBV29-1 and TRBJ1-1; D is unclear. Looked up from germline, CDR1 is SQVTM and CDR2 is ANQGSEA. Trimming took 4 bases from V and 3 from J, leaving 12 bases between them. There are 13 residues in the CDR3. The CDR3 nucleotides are TGCAGCGTTGTCGAGCCCTCTCACACTGAAGCTTTCTTT. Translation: CSVVEPSHTEAFF. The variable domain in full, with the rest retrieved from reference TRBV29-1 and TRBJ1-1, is SAVISQKPSRDICQRGTSLTIQCQVDSQVTMMFWYRQQPGQSLTLIATANQGSEATYESGFVIDKFPISRPNLTFSTLTVSNMSPEDSSIYLCSVVEPSHTEAFFGQGTRLTVV.

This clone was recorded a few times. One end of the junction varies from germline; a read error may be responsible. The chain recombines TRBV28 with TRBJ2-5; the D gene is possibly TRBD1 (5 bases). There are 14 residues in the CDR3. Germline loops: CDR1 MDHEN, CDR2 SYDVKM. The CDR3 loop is CASSLRNRRGAPDF. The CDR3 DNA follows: TGTGCCAGCAGTTTAAGGAACAGGAGAGGCGCCCCGGACTTC. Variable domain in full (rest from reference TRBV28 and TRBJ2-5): DVKVTQSSRYLVKRTGEKVFLECVQDMDHENMFWYRQDPGLGLRLIYFSYDVKMKEKGDIPEGYSVSREKKERFSLILESASTNQTSMYLCASSLRNRRGAPDFGPGTRLLVL.

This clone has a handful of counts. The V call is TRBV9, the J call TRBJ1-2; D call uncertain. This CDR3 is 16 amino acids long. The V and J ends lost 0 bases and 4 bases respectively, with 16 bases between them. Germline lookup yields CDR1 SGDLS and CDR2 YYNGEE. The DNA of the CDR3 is TGTGCCAGCAGCGTAGTCGGTCAGGTTAACCTCTATGGCTACACCTTC. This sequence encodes CASSVVGQVNLYGYTF.

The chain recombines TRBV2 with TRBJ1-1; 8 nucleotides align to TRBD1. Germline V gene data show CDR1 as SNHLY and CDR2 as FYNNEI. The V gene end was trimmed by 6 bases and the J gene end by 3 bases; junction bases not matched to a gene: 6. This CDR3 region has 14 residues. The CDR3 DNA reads TGTGCCAGCAGGGACAGGGAGGGGGACACTGAAGCTTTCTTT. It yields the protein CASRDREGDTEAFF.

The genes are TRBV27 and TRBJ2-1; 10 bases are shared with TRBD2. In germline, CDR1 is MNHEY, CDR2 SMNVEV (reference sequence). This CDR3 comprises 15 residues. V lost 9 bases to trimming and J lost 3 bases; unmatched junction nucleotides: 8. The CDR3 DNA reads TGTGCCAGTTGGAAAGCGGGAGGGCTCTACAATGAGCAGTTCTTC. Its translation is CASWKAGGLYNEQFF.

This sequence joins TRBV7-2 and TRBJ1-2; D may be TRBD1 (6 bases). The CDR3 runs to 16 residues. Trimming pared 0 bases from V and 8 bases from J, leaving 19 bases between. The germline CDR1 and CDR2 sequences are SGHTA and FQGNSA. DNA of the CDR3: TGTGCCAGCAGCTTAGCTATCCGGGGGGGGGCCGGGGGCTACACCTTC. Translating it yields CASSLAIRGGAGGYTF.

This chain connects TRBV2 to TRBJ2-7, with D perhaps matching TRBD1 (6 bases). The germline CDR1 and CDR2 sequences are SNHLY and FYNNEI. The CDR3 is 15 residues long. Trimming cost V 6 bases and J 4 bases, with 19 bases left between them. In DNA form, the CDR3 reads TGTGCCAGCAGCGGCCAGGGGCCGCAAGGATACGAGCAGTACTTC. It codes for CASSGQGPQGYEQYF.

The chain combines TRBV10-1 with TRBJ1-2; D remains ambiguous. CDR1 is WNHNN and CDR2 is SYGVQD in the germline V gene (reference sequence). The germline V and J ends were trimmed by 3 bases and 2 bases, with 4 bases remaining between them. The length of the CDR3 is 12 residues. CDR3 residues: CASSDRNYGYTF. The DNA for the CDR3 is TGCGCCAGCAGTGACAGAAACTATGGCTACACCTTC.

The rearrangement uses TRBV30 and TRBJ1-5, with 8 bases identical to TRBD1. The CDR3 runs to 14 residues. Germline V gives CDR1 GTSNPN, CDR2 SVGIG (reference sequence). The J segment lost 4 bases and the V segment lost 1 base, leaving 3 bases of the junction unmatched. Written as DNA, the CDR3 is TGTGCCTGGAGTGGGACAGGGAATAATCAGCCCCAGCATTTT. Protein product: CAWSGTGNNQPQHF.

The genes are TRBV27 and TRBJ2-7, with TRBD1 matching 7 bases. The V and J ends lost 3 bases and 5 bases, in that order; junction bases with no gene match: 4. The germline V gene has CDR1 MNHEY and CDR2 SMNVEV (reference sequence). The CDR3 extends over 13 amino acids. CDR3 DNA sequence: TGTGCCAGCAGTTTCAACAGGGGTCACGAGCAGTACTTC. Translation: CASSFNRGHEQYF.

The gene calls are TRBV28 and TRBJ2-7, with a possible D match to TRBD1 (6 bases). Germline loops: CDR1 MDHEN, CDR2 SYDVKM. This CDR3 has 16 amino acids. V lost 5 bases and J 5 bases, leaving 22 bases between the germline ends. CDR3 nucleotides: TGTGCCAGCAGTCCCTCCCCAGGGGCAGGGGCGGACGAGCAGTACTTC. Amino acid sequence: CASSPSPGAGADEQYF.

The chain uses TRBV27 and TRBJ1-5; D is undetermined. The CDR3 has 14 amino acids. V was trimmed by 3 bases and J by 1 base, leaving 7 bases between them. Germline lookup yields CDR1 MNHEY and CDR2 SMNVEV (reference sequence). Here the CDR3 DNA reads TGTGCCAGCAGTTTTCGGGAAAGCAATCAGCCCCAGCATTTT. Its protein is CASSFRESNQPQHF.

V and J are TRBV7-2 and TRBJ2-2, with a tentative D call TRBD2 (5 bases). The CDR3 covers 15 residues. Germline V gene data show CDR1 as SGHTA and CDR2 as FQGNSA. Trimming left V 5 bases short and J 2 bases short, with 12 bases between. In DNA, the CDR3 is TGTGCCAGCAGCCCAGAGCGGAGAAACACCGGGGAGCTGTTTTTT. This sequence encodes CASSPERRNTGELFF.

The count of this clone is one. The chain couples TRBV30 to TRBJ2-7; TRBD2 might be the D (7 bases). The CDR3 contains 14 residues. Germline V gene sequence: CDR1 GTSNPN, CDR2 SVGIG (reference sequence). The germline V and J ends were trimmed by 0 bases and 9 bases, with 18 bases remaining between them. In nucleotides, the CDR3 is TGTGCCTGGAGTGTTATGGGGGGCGGGAGTGGGCAGTACTTC. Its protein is CAWSVMGGGSGQYF. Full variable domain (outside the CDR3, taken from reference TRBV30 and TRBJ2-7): SQTIHQWPATLVQPVGSPLSLECTVEGTSNPNLYWYRQAAGRGLQLLFYSVGIGQISSEVPQNLSASRPQDRQFILSSKKLLLSDSGFYLCAWSVMGGGSGQYFGPGTRLTVT.

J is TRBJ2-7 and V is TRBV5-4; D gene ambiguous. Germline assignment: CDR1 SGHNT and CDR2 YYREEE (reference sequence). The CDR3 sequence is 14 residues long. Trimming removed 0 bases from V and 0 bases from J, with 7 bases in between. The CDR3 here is CASSLDPVSYEQYF. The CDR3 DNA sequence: TGTGCCAGCAGCTTGGATCCCGTCTCCTACGAGCAGTACTTC.

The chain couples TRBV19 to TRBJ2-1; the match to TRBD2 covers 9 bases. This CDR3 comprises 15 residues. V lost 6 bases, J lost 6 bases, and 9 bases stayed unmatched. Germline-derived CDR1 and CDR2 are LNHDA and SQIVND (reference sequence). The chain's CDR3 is CASRGRERGVNEQFF. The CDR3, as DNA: TGTGCCAGTAGGGGGCGCGAGCGGGGGGTCAATGAGCAGTTCTTC.